These T cell receptor beta chains were read from a single sample in a study of blood T cell repertoires in COVID-19. The table came from immunoSEQ multiplex PCR; TCRdb's copy has only in-frame clones and leaves some out. The repertoire consists of about 160,000 clones, with about 88% occurring once and the leading ten covering roughly 8.3%. The specimen sequenced was peripheral blood. All receptors derive from an older woman with COVID-19, enrolled during active disease. Each CDR3 is given with its conserved first and last residue. Fields, in order: D gene, V gene, J gene, CDR3 protein. D genes are given only for firm matches.

D: TRBD2; V: TRBV18; J: TRBJ2-4; CDR3: CASSTGGGNIQYF
D: TRBD1; V: TRBV4-2; J: TRBJ1-2; CDR3: CASSQIPPFTGTGVGGYTF
D: TRBD1; V: TRBV5-1; J: TRBJ1-5; CDR3: CASSLELNGQGGQPQHF
D: .; V: TRBV19; J: TRBJ1-4; CDR3: CASSRTATNEKLFF
D: TRBD1; V: TRBV6-5; J: TRBJ2-7; CDR3: CASSRRRDSYEQYF
D: TRBD1; V: TRBV19; J: TRBJ1-2; CDR3: CASSILPGTGGADYGYTF
D: .; V: TRBV18; J: TRBJ2-1; CDR3: CASSPPAAHSSYNEQFF
D: .; V: TRBV9; J: TRBJ1-2; CDR3: CASSPWAAGEVNGYTF
D: .; V: TRBV2; J: TRBJ1-4; CDR3: CASNQGVEKLFF
D: TRBD2; V: TRBV6-5; J: TRBJ2-7; CDR3: CASSRLPSGTYEQYF
D: .; V: TRBV29-1; J: TRBJ1-4; CDR3: CSVEEEVNEKLFF
D: .; V: TRBV15; J: TRBJ1-2; CDR3: CATSSGGYGYTF
D: TRBD1; V: TRBV5-6; J: TRBJ1-4; CDR3: CASSLEGTVGRNEKLFF
D: .; V: TRBV10-3; J: TRBJ1-3; CDR3: CAISPDSFSGNTIYF
D: TRBD2; V: TRBV7-2; J: TRBJ2-5; CDR3: CASSLTSGRSETQYF
D: .; V: TRBV11-1; J: TRBJ2-2; CDR3: CASQSGSNTGELFF